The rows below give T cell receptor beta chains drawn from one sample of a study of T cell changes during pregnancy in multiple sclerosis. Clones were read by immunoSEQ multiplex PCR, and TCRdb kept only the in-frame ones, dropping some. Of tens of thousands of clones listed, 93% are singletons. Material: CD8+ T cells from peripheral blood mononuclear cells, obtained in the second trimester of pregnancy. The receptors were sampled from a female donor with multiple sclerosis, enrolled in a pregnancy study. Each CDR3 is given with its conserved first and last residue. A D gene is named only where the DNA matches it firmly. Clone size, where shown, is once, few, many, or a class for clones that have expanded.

CASSIGEGLDEQFF,TGTGCCAGTAGTATAGGGGAGGGGCTGGATGAGCAGTTCTTC,TRBJ2-1,-,14,TRBD2,TRBV19
CASSWDRDYEQYF,TGTGCCAGCAGCTGGGACAGGGACTACGAGCAGTACTTC,TRBJ2-7,-,13,TRBD1,TRBV6-5
CASSASGTRQETQYF,TGTGCCAGCAGCGCGTCCGGGACTCGCCAAGAGACCCAGTACTTC,TRBJ2-5,-,15,-,TRBV9
CASRSGTRRTDTQYF,TGTGCCAGCAGATCCGGGACTAGGCGTACAGATACGCAGTATTTT,TRBJ2-3,-,15,TRBD2,TRBV27
CASSPETGGMFEQYF,TGTGCCAGCAGCCCAGAGACAGGGGGAATGTTTGAGCAGTACTTC,TRBJ2-7,-,15,TRBD1,TRBV5-4
CASSLDRVAGNTIYF,TGCGCCAGCAGCTTGGACAGGGTTGCTGGAAACACCATATATTTT,TRBJ1-3,-,15,-,TRBV5-1
CASSYSSVSVDEQFF,TGTGCCAGCAGTTACTCATCCGTGAGCGTCGATGAGCAGTTCTTC,TRBJ2-1,-,15,-,TRBV6-5
CASSQDRTGGFGYTF,TGCGCCAGCAGCCAAGACCGGACAGGGGGTTTTGGCTACACCTTC,TRBJ1-2,once,15,TRBD1,TRBV4-1
CASSAGDLYGYTF,TGTGCCAGCAGCGCCGGGGATCTCTATGGCTACACCTTC,TRBJ1-2,-,13,-,TRBV5-4
CASSTRGLMNTEAFF,TGTGCCAGCAGTACGCGGGGACTCATGAACACTGAAGCTTTCTTT,TRBJ1-1,-,15,-,TRBV6-5
CASIEQGGCHEQYF,TGTGCCAGCATTGAACAGGGGGGATGCCACGAGCAGTACTTC,TRBJ2-7,-,14,TRBD1,TRBV6-8
CASMTEASGGIDEQFF,TGTGCCAGCATGACAGAGGCTAGCGGGGGTATAGATGAGCAGTTCTTC,TRBJ2-1,-,16,TRBD2,TRBV6-4
CASSQDQGQGAGYGYTF,TGTGCCAGCAGCCAAGATCAGGGCCAGGGGGCTGGCTATGGCTACACCTTC,TRBJ1-2,-,17,TRBD1,TRBV14
CASSPQIPGTGDYEQYF,TGCGCCAGCAGCCCTCAGATCCCCGGGACAGGGGATTACGAGCAGTACTTC,TRBJ2-7,-,17,TRBD1,TRBV4-1
CASSQIRGDQPQHF,TGCGCCAGCAGCCAAATCAGGGGGGATCAGCCCCAGCATTTT,TRBJ1-5,-,14,TRBD1,TRBV4-1
CASSTTVQETQYF,TGTGCCAGCAGTACGACAGTTCAAGAGACCCAGTACTTC,TRBJ2-5,once,13,-,TRBV2
CASSPGGETQYF,TGTGCCAGCAGTCCCGGGGGGGAGACCCAGTACTTC,TRBJ2-5,once,12,TRBD2,TRBV27
CASSEAQREFLYQETQYF,TGTGCCAGCAGTGAAGCTCAGCGGGAGTTCTTGTACCAAGAGACCCAGTACTTC,TRBJ2-5,-,18,TRBD2,TRBV6-1
CASREGGYGYTF,TGTGCCAGCAGGGAGGGCGGCTATGGCTACACCTTC,TRBJ1-2,-,12,-,TRBV27
CASSSTSGSLTDTQYF,TGTGCCAGCAGCTCGACTAGCGGGTCGCTCACAGATACGCAGTATTTT,TRBJ2-3,-,16,TRBD2,TRBV7-9
CASSHTPTEAFF,TGTGCCAGCAGTCACACACCGACTGAAGCTTTCTTT,TRBJ1-1,-,12,-,TRBV2
CASRQDTGELFF,TGTGCCAGCAGACAGGACACCGGGGAGCTGTTTTTT,TRBJ2-2,-,12,-,TRBV9
CASSGGRLGRAGYEQYF,TGTGCCAGCAGTGGGGGGCGGCTGGGCCGGGCCGGTTACGAGCAGTACTTC,TRBJ2-7,-,17,-,TRBV6-1
CAAGLGVYGYTF,TGTGCCGCAGGGCTCGGAGTGTATGGCTACACCTTC,TRBJ1-2,-,12,-,TRBV27
CASSIMDSLGYEQYF,TGTGCCAGTAGTATTATGGACAGTTTAGGCTACGAGCAGTACTTC,TRBJ2-7,once,15,-,TRBV19
CASSPPGRDKNTEAFF,TGTGCCAGCTCACCACCGGGCAGGGACAAGAACACTGAAGCTTTCTTT,TRBJ1-1,-,16,-,TRBV18
CASSQRTGIPYEQYF,TGTGCCAGCAGCCAGCGGACAGGGATCCCCTACGAGCAGTACTTC,TRBJ2-7,-,15,TRBD1,TRBV5-5
CASSLDRGPRYGYTF,TGTGCCAGCAGCTTAGACAGGGGGCCCCGCTATGGCTACACCTTC,TRBJ1-2,-,15,TRBD1,TRBV7-9
CASSSGTRGNEQFF,TGTGCCAGCAGTTCCGGGACTAGAGGGAATGAGCAGTTCTTC,TRBJ2-1,-,14,TRBD2,TRBV27
CASSFTLISRGNEQFF,TGCGCCAGCAGTTTTACCCTCATCTCCCGGGGCAATGAGCAGTTCTTC,TRBJ2-1,-,16,-,TRBV5-1
CASSLAIGTGINEQFF,TGTGCCAGCAGTTTAGCCATCGGGACAGGGATTAATGAGCAGTTCTTC,TRBJ2-1,-,16,TRBD1,TRBV28
CASSDGTVYGYTF,TGTGCCAGCAGTGACGGGACAGTCTATGGCTACACCTTC,TRBJ1-2,-,13,TRBD1,TRBV6-5
CASSTRAEGYTF,TGTGCCAGCAGCACACGCGCGGAGGGCTACACCTTC,TRBJ1-2,-,12,-,TRBV9
CASSQGQSTEAFF,TGTGCCAGCAGCCAGGGACAGTCCACTGAAGCTTTCTTT,TRBJ1-1,once,13,TRBD1,TRBV14
CSVEDGGNTGELFF,TGCAGCGTTGAAGATGGAGGCAACACCGGGGAGCTGTTTTTT,TRBJ2-2,-,14,-,TRBV29-1
CASSQGGVRQPQHF,TGCGCCAGCAGCCAGGGGGGGGTTCGTCAGCCCCAGCATTTT,TRBJ1-5,-,14,-,TRBV4-1
CASRPSDSSGELFF,TGTGCCAGCAGACCCTCGGACAGTTCCGGGGAGCTGTTTTTT,TRBJ2-2,-,14,-,TRBV7-7
CASRPGQGQTGELFF,TGTGCCAGTAGACCGGGACAGGGTCAAACCGGGGAGCTGTTTTTT,TRBJ2-2,-,15,TRBD1,TRBV19
CARGRQGGEKLFF,TGTGCCAGGGGGAGACAGGGCGGGGAAAAACTGTTTTTT,TRBJ1-4,-,13,TRBD1,TRBV2
CASRNRASETQYF,TGTGCCAGCAGAAACAGGGCGTCGGAGACCCAGTACTTC,TRBJ2-5,-,13,-,TRBV27
CASRGNRDSNTGELFF,TGCGCCAGCAGAGGAAATCGGGACAGCAACACCGGGGAGCTGTTTTTT,TRBJ2-2,-,16,TRBD1,TRBV4-3
CASSTWDRDTQYF,TGTGCCAGCAGCACCTGGGACAGAGATACGCAGTATTTT,TRBJ2-3,-,13,TRBD1,TRBV7-8
CASSLLAGGHTDTQYF,TGTGCCAGCAGTTTATTAGCGGGGGGCCACACAGATACGCAGTATTTT,TRBJ2-3,once,16,TRBD2,TRBV27
CASSFSGTGITEAFF,TGTGCCAGCAGTTTTTCCGGGACAGGGATCACTGAAGCTTTCTTT,TRBJ1-1,-,15,TRBD1,TRBV27
CASSFGLAGGRYF,TGTGCCAGCAGCTTTGGACTAGCGGGGGGTCGGTACTTC,TRBJ2-5,-,13,TRBD2,TRBV5-5
CASSLQFQETQYF,TGTGCCAGCAGTTTACAGTTCCAAGAGACCCAGTACTTC,TRBJ2-5,-,13,-,TRBV27